Listed here are 5 T cell receptor beta chains from one sample, sequenced in a study of shared clonotypes between healthy human individuals. Sequencing was performed with immunoSEQ multiplex PCR; in TCRdb, only in-frame clones are kept and a portion is missing. The sample yields about 2.4 million clones, over 85% seen once. Sequences were obtained from naive CD4+ T cells from PBMCs. Documented subset: CD45RA+ positively selected. These receptors originate from a man younger than 30 in good health. Some clones in this sample may be carry-over from other donors' samples.

This chain uses TRBV29-1 with TRBJ1-2, with no clear D. V lost 4 bases to trimming and J lost 6 bases, with 6 bases between them. This CDR3 is 10 amino acids long. Germline V CDR1 and CDR2: SQVTM, ANQGSEA. The CDR3 region has the DNA TGCAGCGTTGGAAATGATGGCTACACCTTC. Translating it yields CSVGNDGYTF.

The gene calls are TRBV5-1 and TRBJ1-5; the D gene is possibly TRBD1 (6 bases). Germline values: CDR1 SGHRS, CDR2 YFSETQ. The length of the CDR3 is 13 residues. Trimming shortened V by 7 bases and J by 5 bases, and 13 bases separated the two germline ends. The CDR3: CASARGLDQPQHF. CDR3 bases: TGCGCCAGCGCCCGGGGGCTCGATCAGCCCCAGCATTTT.

The chain couples TRBV9 to TRBJ2-1, with TRBD2 as a possible D gene (5 bases). Trimming took 1 base from V and 0 from J, leaving 11 bases between them. Germline V CDR1 and CDR2: SGDLS, YYNGEE. This CDR3 has 16 residues. In DNA, the CDR3 is TGTGCCAGCAGCGTAACGGGGTCCCCCTCCTACAATGAGCAGTTCTTC. This encodes CASSVTGSPSYNEQFF.

This chain links TRBV7-9 with TRBJ2-7; TRBD2 might be the D (5 bases). The CDR3 loop spans 16 amino acids. Deletions cut 5 bases from V and 7 bases from J, with 24 bases between. Per the germline V gene, CDR1 is SEHNR and CDR2 is FQNEAQ (reference sequence). CDR3 in DNA: TGTGCCAGCAGCGTGACGCCGCGGGCCAACACAAAGGAGCAGTACTTC. This translates into CASSVTPRANTKEQYF.

V gene TRBV11-2 combines with J gene TRBJ2-5; D is unresolved. CDR3 length: 15 amino acids. Germline V gene lookup returns CDR1 SGHAT and CDR2 FQNNGV. The V end lost 5 bases, the J end lost 8 bases, and 21 bases lay between the germline ends. Here the CDR3 DNA reads TGTGCCAGCAGCCTAAGGGCCCCACAGTACGTAACCCAGTACTTC. Encoded protein: CASSLRAPQYVTQYF. Full variable domain (missing parts from reference TRBV11-2 and TRBJ2-5): EAGVAQSPRYKIIEKRQSVAFWCNPISGHATLYWYQQILGQGPKLLIQFQNNGVVDDSQLPKDRFSAERLKGVDSTLKIQPAKLEDSAVYLCASSLRAPQYVTQYFGPGTRLLVL.